This TCR beta chain comes out of a study of immune cell composition in non-small cell lung cancer. Across the study: Histologic subtype was mainly adenocarcinoma or squamous cell carcinoma.

The repertoire was sequenced with immunoSEQ multiplex PCR; TCRdb's copy has only in-frame clones and lacks some. Found here are over 4,000 clones, around 83% of them singletons; the top ten hold around 12%. Trimming at V came to 5 bases and at J to 0 bases, leaving 15 bases not matched to a gene. The CDR3 extends over 19 amino acids. The sequence was collected from a human donor with non-small cell lung cancer. Sequencing was performed on lung tumor tissue. The chain links TRBV23-1 to TRBJ1-5; 8 nucleotides line up with TRBD1. TRBV23-1 is an open reading frame, and its role is uncertain. Written as DNA, the CDR3 is TGCGCCAGCAGTATTCCCGGGACAGGTGCCAGGAGTAGCAATCAGCCCCAGCATTTT. Residues: CASSIPGTGARSSNQPQHF.